The rows below give T cell receptor beta chains drawn from one sample of a study of shared clonotypes between healthy human individuals. The method was immunoSEQ multiplex PCR; TCRdb's version includes in-frame clones alone and lacks a portion of them. The table lists about 580,000 clones, roughly 98% of them singletons. The sample consisted of naive CD8+ T cells sorted from blood. The receptors originated from a man in his thirties or forties in good health. Each CDR3 is given with its conserved first and last residue. Each record gives: V gene, J gene, clone size, D gene, CDR3 protein, CDR3 DNA. A D gene is named only where the DNA matches it firmly. Only some rows state a clone size, as once, few, many or a class for expanded clones.

V gene: TRBV7-9; J gene: TRBJ2-3; clone size: -; D gene: -; CDR3 protein: CASSLAGQGWDTQYF; CDR3 DNA: TGTGCCAGCAGCTTAGCGGGTCAGGGTTGGGATACGCAGTATTTT
V gene: TRBV4-1; J gene: TRBJ1-4; clone size: -; D gene: -; CDR3 protein: CASSQEGFGGLTNEKLFF; CDR3 DNA: TGCGCCAGCAGCCAAGAAGGATTCGGGGGCCTTACTAATGAAAAACTGTTTTTT
V gene: TRBV2; J gene: TRBJ2-7; clone size: -; D gene: TRBD1; CDR3 protein: CASNQGDDEQYF; CDR3 DNA: TGTGCCAGCAACCAGGGGGACGACGAGCAGTACTTC
V gene: TRBV19; J gene: TRBJ1-1; clone size: once; D gene: -; CDR3 protein: CASSIGTTTEAFF; CDR3 DNA: TGTGCCAGTAGTATAGGGACCACAACTGAAGCTTTCTTT
V gene: TRBV7-6; J gene: TRBJ2-7; clone size: -; D gene: -; CDR3 protein: CASSLAQGVLNEQYF; CDR3 DNA: TGTGCCAGCAGCTTAGCGCAAGGGGTACTCAACGAGCAGTACTTC
V gene: TRBV29-1; J gene: TRBJ2-7; clone size: -; D gene: -; CDR3 protein: CSVVPGGLEQYF; CDR3 DNA: TGCAGCGTGGTTCCAGGGGGGCTCGAGCAGTACTTC
V gene: TRBV7-9; J gene: TRBJ2-2; clone size: -; D gene: -; CDR3 protein: CATPHDPGELFF; CDR3 DNA: TGTGCCACTCCCCACGACCCCGGGGAGCTGTTTTTT
V gene: TRBV5-1; J gene: TRBJ2-5; clone size: -; D gene: -; CDR3 protein: CASSLVTMQETQYF; CDR3 DNA: TGCGCCAGCAGCTTGGTGACAATGCAAGAGACCCAGTACTTC
V gene: TRBV7-9; J gene: TRBJ2-7; clone size: -; D gene: TRBD2; CDR3 protein: CASSLAGGYYEQYF; CDR3 DNA: TGTGCCAGCAGCTTAGCGGGGGGGTATTACGAGCAGTACTTC
V gene: TRBV9; J gene: TRBJ1-4; clone size: -; D gene: TRBD1; CDR3 protein: CASSQGTGDEKLFF; CDR3 DNA: TGTGCCAGCAGCCAAGGGACAGGTGATGAAAAACTGTTTTTT
V gene: TRBV10-3; J gene: TRBJ2-4; clone size: -; D gene: -; CDR3 protein: CAISELGRFAKNIQYF; CDR3 DNA: TGTGCCATCAGTGAGCTGGGGCGTTTCGCCAAAAACATTCAGTACTTC
V gene: TRBV28; J gene: TRBJ2-1; clone size: -; D gene: -; CDR3 protein: CASSWVNEQFF; CDR3 DNA: TGTGCCAGCAGTTGGGTAAATGAGCAGTTCTTC
V gene: TRBV13; J gene: TRBJ2-7; clone size: -; D gene: -; CDR3 protein: CASSLGAISGKTYEQYF; CDR3 DNA: TGTGCCAGCAGCTTAGGAGCAATTAGCGGTAAAACCTACGAGCAGTACTTC